Each of the 18 T cell receptor beta chains below was sequenced from the same sample in a study of somatic mutations in cytotoxic T cells in rheumatoid arthritis (dated by TCRdb to 2016 to 2017). The receptor library was made with the immunoSEQ multiplex PCR assay. TCRdb mirrors the immuneACCESS table, restricted to in-frame sequences. Some clones are absent from its copies; in checked studies, under half trace to an unresolved V gene, and the reason for the others is unknown. This sample comprises 9,900 or so clones, approximately 86% of them detected only once. The ten largest clones add up to 7.6% of the sample. Specimen: CD8+ T cells sorted from blood. The receptors stem from an adult with rheumatoid arthritis.

The CDR3 loop reads CASSLGAEAFF. The CDR3 DNA reads as TGCGCCAGCAGCTTGGGCGCTGAAGCTTTCTTT. The rearrangement links TRBV5-1 to TRBJ1-1; unclear D gene. There are 11 residues in the CDR3. Per germline, CDR1 SGHRS and CDR2 YFSETQ. V lost 0 bases to trimming and J lost 6 bases, with 3 bases between them.

V and J are TRBV9 and TRBJ1-2; 7 bases fit TRBD1. Germline loops: CDR1 SGDLS, CDR2 YYNGEE. The V gene end was trimmed by 3 bases and the J gene end by 3 bases; junction bases not matched to a gene: 17. There are 18 residues in the CDR3. The CDR3: CASSDGRPGGSLDYGYTF. CDR3 coding DNA: TGTGCCAGCAGCGACGGCCGGCCAGGGGGATCTTTGGACTATGGCTACACCTTC.

This sequence joins TRBV2 and TRBJ2-1; D remains ambiguous. The CDR3 runs to 14 residues. The V and J ends lost 6 bases and 9 bases respectively, with 18 bases between them. Germline V gene sequence: CDR1 SNHLY, CDR2 FYNNEI. CDR3 nucleotides: TGTGCCAGCAGGGCCACCACTGGCTTGGCTGAGCAGTTCTTC. This gives the protein CASRATTGLAEQFF.

This chain uses TRBV7-9 with TRBJ1-2; D uncertain. The V end was cut by 7 bases, the J end by 1 base, with 19 bases between. In germline, CDR1 is SEHNR, CDR2 FQNEAQ (reference sequence). The CDR3 covers 16 residues. DNA for the CDR3: TGTGCCAGCACCACGAGCGGGAGGGAACTTAACTATGGCTACACCTTC. This codes for CASTTSGRELNYGYTF.

The rearrangement uses TRBV11-2 and TRBJ2-1; 9 bases align to TRBD1. The germline V gene encodes CDR1 SGHAT and CDR2 FQNNGV. The CDR3 length is 13 residues. J gave up 8 bases and V 5 bases, and 4 bases lay outside the gene matches. CDR3 nucleotide sequence: TGTGCCAGCAGCACGGACAGGGGTGATGAGCAGTTCTTC. Its translation: CASSTDRGDEQFF. Full variable domain (rest looked up from reference TRBV11-2 and TRBJ2-1): EAGVAQSPRYKIIEKRQSVAFWCNPISGHATLYWYQQILGQGPKLLIQFQNNGVVDDSQLPKDRFSAERLKGVDSTLKIQPAKLEDSAVYLCASSTDRGDEQFFGPGTRLTVL.

The rearrangement joins TRBV7-6 to TRBJ2-7; D possibly matches TRBD1 or TRBD2 (5 bases each). The CDR3 covers 12 residues. Germline loops: CDR1 SGHVS, CDR2 FNYEAQ. V was pared by 4 bases and J by 3 bases, with 7 bases between. CDR3 in amino acids: CASSSGLYEQYF. The CDR3 DNA reads TGTGCCAGCAGCTCGGGGCTCTACGAGCAGTACTTC. The full variable domain, with the rest looked up from reference TRBV7-6 and TRBJ2-7, is GAGVSQSPRYKVTKRGQDVALRCDPISGHVSLYWYRQALGQGPEFLTYFNYEAQQDKSGLPNDRFSAERPEGSISTLTIQRTEQRDSAMYRCASSSGLYEQYFGPGTRLTVT.

This clone was recorded a few times. This chain uses TRBV2 with TRBJ1-5, with 9 bases matching TRBD1. The CDR3 has 14 amino acids. J lost 11 bases, V lost 3 bases, and 8 bases had no gene match. Germline V gene lookup returns CDR1 SNHLY and CDR2 FYNNEI. For the CDR3, the DNA is TGTGCCAGCAGTGATACAGGGGGCTATGAGGCCCAGCATTTT. This gives the protein CASSDTGGYEAQHF.

The chain combines TRBV15 with TRBJ2-3, with TRBD2 matching 10 bases. Losses at the gene ends were 3 bases for V and 5 bases for J; bases not matched to a gene: 14. Germline-derived CDR1 and CDR2 are LNHNV and YYDKDF (reference sequence). The CDR3 covers 18 residues. CDR3 residues: CATSRERAGGASIDTQYF. CDR3 DNA: TGTGCCACCAGCAGGGAAAGAGCGGGGGGGGCCTCGATAGATACGCAGTATTTT.

The CDR3 coding sequence is TGTGCCAGCAGTCGGGACAGGGCCTACGAGCAGTACTTC. This translates into CASSRDRAYEQYF. This chain links TRBV4-2 with TRBJ2-7, with 9 nucleotides matching TRBD1. The CDR3 is 13 residues long. Losses at the gene ends were 6 bases for V and 2 bases for J; bases not matched to a gene: 2. The germline CDR1 and CDR2 sequences are LGHNA and YNFKEQ.

This rearrangement joins TRBV30 to TRBJ2-5, with TRBD2 matching over 9 bases. The length of the CDR3 is 14 residues. The germline V gene encodes CDR1 GTSNPN and CDR2 SVGIG (reference sequence). The CDR3, as DNA: TGTGCTGCCGCGGGAGGGCGAGGAATTGAGACCCAGTACTTC. It encodes CAAAGGRGIETQYF.

The chain combines TRBV5-1 with TRBJ1-1, with a possible D match to TRBD1 (5 bases). Germline-derived CDR1 and CDR2 are SGHRS and YFSETQ. Trimming took off 0 bases at V and 2 bases at J, with 29 bases between the two ends. The CDR3 has 21 residues. The CDR3 nucleotides are TGCGCCAGCAGCTTGGGCCCGGGGGTGACAGAATTGGGGAGTTTAAACACTGAAGCTTTCTTT. Translating it yields CASSLGPGVTELGSLNTEAFF.

The V and J genes are TRBV10-3 and TRBJ1-1; possibly TRBD1 for D (5 bases). With 10 bases removed from V and 1 base from J, the gap between germline ends came to 16 bases. Germline V lookup: CDR1 ENHRY, CDR2 SYGVKD. The CDR3 runs to 14 residues. The chain's CDR3 is CATRDRDKNTEAFF. The CDR3 DNA reads as TGTGCCACGAGGGACCGGGATAAGAACACTGAAGCTTTCTTT.

The chain has TRBV5-4 and TRBJ2-7; TRBD1 agrees at 7 bases. The CDR3 totals 14 residues. V shed 5 bases and J 4 bases; nucleotides not matched to a gene: 9. Germline CDR1 is SGHNT and CDR2 is YYREEE (reference sequence). CDR3 protein: CASSHRDSPYEQYF. In nucleotides, the CDR3 is TGTGCCAGCAGTCACCGGGACAGTCCTTACGAGCAGTACTTC.

The gene calls are TRBV12-5 and TRBJ1-1; the match to TRBD1 covers 10 bases. V lost 0 bases, J lost 2 bases, and 9 bases stayed unmatched. The CDR3 covers 18 residues. Germline CDR1 and CDR2: LGHNT and FRNRAP. CDR3 region: CASGLVLGDRGYNTEAFF. The CDR3, as DNA: TGTGCTAGTGGTTTGGTTTTAGGGGACAGGGGCTATAACACTGAAGCTTTCTTT. Combining the CDR3 with reference TRBV12-5 and TRBJ1-1 gives the whole variable domain DARVTQTPRHKVTEMGQEVTMRCQPILGHNTVFWYRQTMMQGLELLAYFRNRAPLDDSGMPKDRFSAEMPDATLATLKIQPSEPRDSAVYFCASGLVLGDRGYNTEAFFGQGTRLTVV.

The chain combines TRBV11-2 with TRBJ2-2; the match to TRBD2 covers 11 bases. With V trimmed by 5 bases and J by 6 bases, 2 bases remained unmatched. CDR1 is SGHAT and CDR2 is FQNNGV in the germline V gene. CDR3 length: 14 residues. CDR3 nucleotide sequence: TGTGCCAGCAGCCTTAGCGGGGGGGCCGGGGAGCTGTTTTTT. This codes for CASSLSGGAGELFF.

The rearrangement links TRBV27 to TRBJ1-2; D uncertain. Trimming shortened V by 1 base and J by 3 bases, and 15 bases separated the two germline ends. The CDR3 sequence is 16 residues long. The germline gives CDR1 MNHEY, CDR2 SMNVEV (reference sequence). CDR3 residues: CASSLLFWTYYYGYTF. CDR3 sequence (DNA): TGTGCCAGCAGTTTATTGTTCTGGACTTATTACTATGGCTACACCTTC.

The chain combines TRBV5-8 with TRBJ1-4, with a possible D match to TRBD1 (6 bases). The germline V gene encodes CDR1 SGHTS and CDR2 YDEGEE. Trimming took 0 bases from V and 7 from J, leaving 13 bases between them. The CDR3 totals 15 residues. In DNA form, the CDR3 reads TGTGCCAGCAGCTTGGGGGGGCAGGGAAGTGAAAAACTGTTTTTT. Protein: CASSLGGQGSEKLFF.

As DNA, the CDR3 is TGCAGCTGCAGGGTCGGAGGCTATGGCTACACCTTC. It codes for CSCRVGGYGYTF. The chain combines TRBV29-1 with TRBJ1-2, with a tentative D call TRBD1 (5 bases). With 8 bases removed from V and 4 bases from J, the gap between germline ends came to 14 bases. CDR1 and CDR2 from the germline V gene are SQVTM and ANQGSEA. The CDR3 spans 12 residues.